The 27 T cell receptor beta chains below come from one sample, sequenced in a study of blood T cell repertoires in COVID-19. Here immunoSEQ multiplex PCR was the method, and the copy in TCRdb shows in-frame clones only, minus some. The sample has some 30,000 clones, over 85% seen once. The sequenced material came from peripheral blood. Source of these receptors: a man in his 70s with active or convalescent COVID-19.

The chain links TRBV7-9 to TRBJ2-3; 7 bases map to TRBD2. J gave up 0 bases and V 1 base, and 4 bases lay outside the gene matches. CDR1 and CDR2 (germline): SEHNR, FQNEAQ (reference sequence). The CDR3 is 16 amino acids. Here the CDR3 DNA reads TGTGCCAGCAGCTTAGGACTAGCTGATAGCACAGATACGCAGTATTTT. Protein product: CASSLGLADSTDTQYF.

The table lists this clone with a count of one. The chain has TRBV27 and TRBJ2-1; 15 bases fit TRBD2. Germline CDR1 and CDR2: MNHEY and SMNVEV (reference sequence). V lost 3 bases, J lost 7 bases, and 4 bases stayed unmatched. The CDR3 has 16 amino acids. The CDR3 sequence: CASSLLGLAGGNEQFF. The CDR3 bases are TGTGCCAGCAGTTTGCTCGGACTAGCGGGGGGGAATGAGCAGTTCTTC.

The chain combines TRBV4-1 with TRBJ1-4; D may be TRBD1 (5 bases). CDR3 size: 15 residues. CDR1 is MGHRA, CDR2 YSYEKL, per germline. Trimming shortened V by 0 bases and J by 4 bases, and 9 bases separated the two germline ends. CDR3 in amino acids: CASSQDGGVNEKLFF. CDR3 nucleotide sequence: TGCGCCAGCAGCCAAGATGGGGGGGTTAATGAAAAACTGTTTTTT.

This clone occurred a few times. The gene calls are TRBV19 and TRBJ1-6, with D unresolved. This CDR3 has 13 amino acids. V was cut by 3 bases and J by 7 bases, with 7 bases left in between. Germline V gives CDR1 LNHDA, CDR2 SQIVND (reference sequence). The CDR3, as DNA: TGTGCCAGTAGTATGAGGTTGAATTCACCCCTCCACTTT. Its translation: CASSMRLNSPLHF.

The chain recombines TRBV6-4 with TRBJ2-3, with 8 bases fitting TRBD2. The V and J ends lost 10 bases and 0 bases, in that order; junction bases with no gene match: 6. The CDR3 loop spans 14 amino acids. Germline loops: CDR1 MRHNA, CDR2 SNTAGT. The CDR3: CANLRGASTDTQYF. The CDR3, as DNA: TGTGCCAATTTGCGGGGGGCGAGCACAGATACGCAGTATTTT.

The rearrangement uses TRBV19 and TRBJ1-1; 8 nucleotides align to TRBD1. The V gene's germline CDR1 is LNHDA and CDR2 SQIVND (reference sequence). V shed 5 bases, J shed 1 base, and the junction held 12 bases outside the gene matches. This CDR3 has 17 amino acids. Written as DNA, the CDR3 is TGTGCCAGTAGTTCTTGGGACAGGAGCAAACAGAACACTGAAGCTTTCTTT. Translation gives CASSSWDRSKQNTEAFF.

The chain has TRBV27 and TRBJ2-6, with 11 bases lining up with TRBD2. V was clipped by 5 bases and J by 0 bases; unmatched bases: 6. Germline lookup yields CDR1 MNHEY and CDR2 SMNVEV (reference sequence). The CDR3 length is 18 residues. CDR3 region: CASSPLAGGLSGANVLTF. The CDR3 DNA is TGTGCCAGCAGTCCGCTAGCGGGGGGACTCTCTGGGGCCAACGTCCTGACTTTC.

V usage is TRBV28 and J usage is TRBJ1-3; D is perhaps TRBD1 (5 bases). The CDR3 has 16 amino acids. Germline CDR1 MDHEN, CDR2 SYDVKM. V dropped 0 bases and J dropped 2 bases, with 11 bases sitting between them. CDR3 loop: CASSLWGGGTGNTIYF. The CDR3 nucleotides read TGTGCCAGCAGTTTATGGGGGGGTGGAACTGGAAACACCATATATTTT.

V and J are TRBV28 and TRBJ1-2, with D possibly being TRBD1 (5 bases). V lost 2 bases and J lost 4, with 5 bases in between. The CDR3 is made up of 12 amino acids. Germline-derived CDR1 and CDR2 are MDHEN and SYDVKM. CDR3 bases: TGTGCCAGCAGTTTAGGGGCCTATGGCTACACCTTC. This translates into CASSLGAYGYTF.

The genes are TRBV30 and TRBJ2-2, with D possibly matching TRBD1 (5 bases). The CDR3 loop spans 14 amino acids. Trimming shortened V by 3 bases and J by 3 bases, and 11 bases separated the two germline ends. Per germline, CDR1 GTSNPN and CDR2 SVGIG (reference sequence). CDR3 nucleotides: TGTGCCTGGAGGTCCCAGGGCCACACCGGGGAGCTGTTTTTT. It translates to CAWRSQGHTGELFF.

The rearrangement links TRBV28 to TRBJ1-4; weak D call: TRBD1 (6 bases). V gave up 7 bases and J gave up 1 base, with 16 bases separating them. The CDR3 covers 16 residues. Germline V gives CDR1 MDHEN, CDR2 SYDVKM. In DNA form, the CDR3 reads TGTGCCAGCACACCTGGGAGGGGGGTAACTAATGAAAAACTGTTTTTT. Residues: CASTPGRGVTNEKLFF.

J is TRBJ2-1 and V is TRBV9; D possibly corresponds to TRBD2 (7 bases). The germline gives CDR1 SGDLS, CDR2 YYNGEE. The CDR3 contains 18 residues. The V end lost 4 bases, the J end lost 2 bases, and 22 bases lay between the germline ends. CDR3 DNA: TGTGCCAGCAGCCCCTTGGGGGGCGGGGAGGGCGCCTACAATGAGCAGTTCTTC. It yields the protein CASSPLGGGEGAYNEQFF.

This clone was recorded only once. The chain is built from TRBV5-1 and TRBJ2-3; 11 positions agree with TRBD2. The CDR3 extends over 13 amino acids. J gave up 6 bases and V 5 bases, and 2 bases lay outside the gene matches. The V gene's germline CDR1 is SGHRS and CDR2 YFSETQ. The CDR3 DNA is TGCGCCAGCAGGACTAGCGGGGTTGATACGCAGTATTTT. This sequence encodes CASRTSGVDTQYF.

The V gene is TRBV27, the J gene TRBJ1-4; D ambiguous. Germline CDR1 is MNHEY and CDR2 is SMNVEV (reference sequence). The CDR3 runs 17 residues. V was trimmed by 5 bases and J by 5 bases, leaving 21 bases between them. The CDR3 spells CASSRRGDWRANEKLFF. CDR3 DNA sequence: TGTGCCAGCAGTCGGCGGGGAGACTGGCGGGCAAATGAAAAACTGTTTTTT.

The genes are TRBV5-1 and TRBJ1-4, with D perhaps TRBD1 (5 bases). CDR1 is SGHRS and CDR2 is YFSETQ in the germline V gene. The CDR3 spans 14 residues. V lost 1 base to trimming and J lost 4 bases, with 8 bases between them. The CDR3 loop reads CASSLSGYNEKLFF. The CDR3 DNA follows: TGCGCCAGCAGCTTGTCAGGGTATAATGAAAAACTGTTTTTT.

The V and J genes are TRBV7-9 and TRBJ2-3; 8 bases map to TRBD2. The CDR3 runs 18 residues. The junction had 13 bases not matched to a gene; V was cut back by 5 bases and J by 0 bases. From germline, CDR1 is SEHNR and CDR2 FQNEAQ (reference sequence). The CDR3 region is CASSPGGGLAGSTDTQYF. CDR3 bases: TGTGCCAGCAGCCCAGGTGGGGGGTTAGCGGGGAGCACAGATACGCAGTATTTT.

Only one count was recorded for this clone. This chain connects TRBV5-4 to TRBJ1-5; D unresolved. Germline V gives CDR1 SGHNT, CDR2 YYREEE (reference sequence). Trimming took 1 base from V and 0 from J, leaving 14 bases between them. The CDR3 is 17 amino acids. The CDR3 spells CASSLMQEANSNQPQHF. CDR3 nucleotide sequence: TGTGCCAGCAGCTTGATGCAGGAGGCAAATAGCAATCAGCCCCAGCATTTT.

This clone turned up a few times. V usage is TRBV19 and J usage is TRBJ1-2, with D maybe TRBD1 (6 bases). Germline lookup yields CDR1 LNHDA and CDR2 SQIVND (reference sequence). CDR3 length equals 15 residues. With 7 bases removed from V and 0 bases from J, the gap between germline ends came to 15 bases. The CDR3 region has the DNA TGTGCCAGTAAACAGGGAGAATACCCTAACTATGGCTACACCTTC. Protein: CASKQGEYPNYGYTF.

The chain has TRBV5-1 and TRBJ2-7, with D possibly TRBD1 on 6 matching bases. The germline V and J ends were trimmed by 5 bases and 1 base, with 16 bases remaining between them. The V gene's germline CDR1 is SGHRS and CDR2 YFSETQ. The CDR3 sequence is 15 residues long. This CDR3 reads CASRGAGVGSYEQYF. DNA for the CDR3: TGCGCCAGCAGGGGGGCAGGTGTCGGTTCCTACGAGCAGTACTTC.

For this clone: One junction end does not reproduce the germline sequence, and a read error may be involved. This rearrangement joins TRBV5-4 to TRBJ2-7, with 7 bases lining up with TRBD1. The CDR3 consists of 13 residues. Germline V gene lookup returns CDR1 SGHNT and CDR2 YYREEE (reference sequence). CDR3 region: CATSRDSKSEQYF. As DNA, the CDR3 is TGTGCCACCAGCCGGGACAGCAAAAGCGAGCAGTACTTC.

The V and J genes are TRBV20-1 and TRBJ2-1, with 12 nucleotides matching TRBD2. This CDR3 is built from 15 residues. Germline CDR1 DFQATT, CDR2 SNEGSKA (reference sequence). V lost 3 bases, J lost 5 bases, and 5 bases stayed unmatched. The CDR3 sequence is CSASVLAGGNNEQFF. The DNA of the CDR3 is TGCAGTGCTAGTGTTCTAGCGGGAGGGAACAATGAGCAGTTCTTC.

The CDR3 sequence is CASSYDRDPKNIQYF. DNA for the CDR3: TGTGCCAGCAGTTACGACAGGGATCCCAAAAACATTCAGTACTTC. The V gene is TRBV6-5, the J gene TRBJ2-4; 7 bases agree with TRBD1. The CDR3 sequence is 15 residues long. The germline gives CDR1 MNHEY, CDR2 SVGAGI. V lost 2 bases to trimming and J lost 2 bases; unmatched junction nucleotides: 3.

The J gene is TRBJ2-7, the V gene TRBV6-4, with a possible D match to TRBD2 (6 bases). Germline-derived CDR1 and CDR2 are MRHNA and SNTAGT. The CDR3 totals 14 residues. V gave up 7 bases and J gave up 1 base, with 14 bases separating them. CDR3 region: CASKVLASSYEQYF. In nucleotides, the CDR3 is TGTGCCAGCAAAGTCCTAGCGTCATCCTACGAGCAGTACTTC.

This sequence joins TRBV3-1 (or the pseudogene TRBV3-2) and TRBJ2-1; D is perhaps TRBD2 (6 bases). CDR1 is LGHDT and CDR2 is YNNKEL in the germline V gene (reference sequence). V lost 1 base to trimming and J lost 2 bases, with 9 bases between them. The CDR3 consists of 15 residues. The CDR3 spells CASSQGLGTYNEQFF. The CDR3 nucleotides are TGTGCCAGCAGCCAAGGACTAGGGACCTACAATGAGCAGTTCTTC.

The V call is TRBV6-2 or TRBV6-3, the J call TRBJ2-2; possibly TRBD2 for D (5 bases). The CDR3 covers 13 residues. Germline CDR1 is MNHEY and CDR2 is SVGEGT. The V gene lost 5 bases and the J gene lost 8 bases, with 12 bases spanning the gap. The CDR3 coding sequence is TGTGCCAGCAGTCCCCAGGACTGGGGGGAGCTGTTTTTT. This codes for CASSPQDWGELFF.

This clone was detected a few times. The chain couples TRBV7-3 to TRBJ2-1; 8 nucleotides match TRBD2. The CDR3 runs to 13 residues. Looked up from germline, CDR1 is SGHTA and CDR2 is FQGTGA. The V gene end was trimmed by 3 bases and the J gene end by 8 bases; junction bases not matched to a gene: 3. The CDR3 sequence is CASSFDGGDEQFF. The DNA of the CDR3 is TGTGCCAGCAGCTTTGACGGGGGGGATGAGCAGTTCTTC.

This chain uses TRBV7-9 with TRBJ2-3; 7 bases agree with TRBD1. This CDR3 has 15 amino acids. The V and J ends lost 6 bases and 2 bases, in that order; junction bases with no gene match: 8. Germline V gives CDR1 SEHNR, CDR2 FQNEAQ (reference sequence). The CDR3, as DNA: TGTGCCAGCAGGCAGTGGACAGGATTCACAGATACGCAGTATTTT. It encodes CASRQWTGFTDTQYF.